The clone carrying this T cell receptor beta chain was detected a few times. TCRdb called the 5' RACE reads again in MiXCR, with one record for every CDR3 protein. The data contain roughly 230,000 distinct CDR3 sequences, under 20% of them singletons. The V and J ends lost 4 bases and 2 bases respectively, with 9 bases between them. The V gene's germline CDR1 is LGHNA and CDR2 YSLEER. There are 15 residues in the CDR3. This entry belongs to a study of CD8 T cells in ankylosing spondylitis. The origin of this receptor is a male donor with ankylosing spondylitis or in good health (not recorded which). Input material: blood, either unsorted or a sorted T cell fraction (not recorded which). The chain employs TRBV4-3 and TRBJ2-6; a weak D match, TRBD2 (5 bases). In DNA, the CDR3 is TGCGCCAGCAGCCCGGACTGGGCTGGGGCCAACGTCCTGACTTTC. It encodes CASSPDWAGANVLTF.